This is a list of T cell receptor beta chains from one sample in a study of CD8 T cells in ankylosing spondylitis. TCRdb redid the calling of the 5' RACE reads with MiXCR, one entry per CDR3 protein. This sample has some 100,000 distinct CDR3 sequences, with about 8% found just once. Sequenced: blood, either unsorted or a sorted T cell fraction (not recorded which). These receptor sequences come from a male donor with ankylosing spondylitis or in good health (not recorded which). Both conserved end residues are part of each CDR3. A D gene is named only where the DNA matches it firmly. Where a row states a size, it is once, few, many or the class of an expanded clone; other rows omit it.

.	many	TRBV18	TRBJ2-5	TGTGCCAGCTCACCACTCCTTCCAAGCTTAGAAGAGACCCAGTACTTC	CASSPLLPSLEETQYF
.	many	TRBV19	TRBJ1-5	TGTGCCAGTAGTTTTGGGTCCGAGAGCAATCAGCCCCAGCATTTT	CASSFGSESNQPQHF
.	many	TRBV27	TRBJ2-4	TGTGCCAGCAGACAGACAGTAGCCAAAAACATTCAGTACTTC	CASRQTVAKNIQYF
TRBD1	.	TRBV20-1	TRBJ2-5	TGCAGTGCTAGAGCGGGCAGGGGGCAAGAGACCCAGTACTTC	CSARAGRGQETQYF
TRBD2	many	TRBV29-1	TRBJ2-3	TGCAGCGTTGAAAAGGGTCTAGCGGGAACAACAGATACGCAGTATTTT	CSVEKGLAGTTDTQYF
TRBD2	many	TRBV5-1	TRBJ2-7	TGCGCCAGCAGCTCCCCACTAGCGGGAGAAAGCTACGAGCAGTACTTC	CASSSPLAGESYEQYF
.	.	TRBV20-1	TRBJ1-6	TGCAGTGCTAGAATCCCGACAGGAGCCGATAATTCACCCCTCCACTTT	CSARIPTGADNSPLHF
.	.	TRBV6-1	TRBJ1-3	TGTGCCAGCAGCTCGGGCCTCCGTCAAGGGTACACCATATATTTT	CASSSGLRQGYTIYF
.	many	TRBV19	TRBJ1-1	TGTGCCAGTAGTATTGGTATCAACACTGAAGCTTTCTTT	CASSIGINTEAFF
TRBD2	many	TRBV3-1	TRBJ2-5	TGTGCCAGCAGCCAACATCCGGCGGGAGGGCCGGGAGAGACCCAGTACTTC	CASSQHPAGGPGETQYF
.	many	TRBV15	TRBJ2-3	TGTGCCACCAGCAGAGCGGGAGTTAGAGGCACAGATACGCAGTATTTT	CATSRAGVRGTDTQYF
.	.	TRBV30	TRBJ2-7	TGTGCCTGGAATAAGGGGGGCGCCTACGAGCAGTACTTC	CAWNKGGAYEQYF
.	.	TRBV6-5	TRBJ2-7	TGTGCCAGCAGTTACTCGGGCGGGACACCTTACGAGCAGTACTTC	CASSYSGGTPYEQYF
.	many	TRBV12-3/TRBV12-4	TRBJ1-2	TGTGCCAGCAGCCTAGGGGTGGGGTATGGCTACACCTTC	CASSLGVGYGYTF
TRBD2	many	TRBV4-3	TRBJ2-3	TGCGCCAGCAGCCCCCTTCAAAGCGGGGGCACAGATACGCAGTATTTT	CASSPLQSGGTDTQYF
.	many	TRBV7-2	TRBJ2-5	TGTGCCAGCAGCCCTCCTCAGGGACTCCAAGAGACCCAGTACTTC	CASSPPQGLQETQYF
TRBD2	many	TRBV24-1	TRBJ2-5	TGTGCCACCAGTGATCCTGGGACTAGCGGTGAGACCCAGTACTTC	CATSDPGTSGETQYF
.	many	TRBV5-1	TRBJ1-3	TGCGCCAGCAGCTTAGAAGGGGTAGGCGCTGGAAACACCATATATTTT	CASSLEGVGAGNTIYF
.	many	TRBV7-2	TRBJ1-2	TGTGCCAGCAGCTTCTTGAGTCAGACGCTCTATGGCTACACCTTC	CASSFLSQTLYGYTF
.	many	TRBV24-1	TRBJ2-3	TGTGCCACCAGTGATCCCCGGACAAGCGGAGATACGCAGTATTTT	CATSDPRTSGDTQYF
.	many	TRBV7-2	TRBJ2-3	TGTGCCAGCAGCTTCGGGGGGCCCACAGATACGCAGTATTTT	CASSFGGPTDTQYF
.	.	TRBV4-3	TRBJ2-7	TGCGCCAGCAGCCAAGATCGCGCGGGGTTCTCCTACGAGCAGTACTTC	CASSQDRAGFSYEQYF
TRBD1	.	TRBV24-1	TRBJ2-4	TGTGCCACCAGTGATTTGAGGGACAGGTTAATTGACTACTTC	CATSDLRDRLIDYF
TRBD1	few	TRBV7-2	TRBJ1-2	TGTGCCAGCAGCCCCATGGGGACAGGGTTTGGCTACACCTTC	CASSPMGTGFGYTF
.	many	TRBV4-3	TRBJ1-6	TGCGCCAGCAGCCGGGCGGGGGTGGCCCCCCTCCACTTT	CASSRAGVAPLHF
TRBD1	many	TRBV20-1	TRBJ1-5	TGCAGTGCCAAGGACAGGGGCCATCAGCCCCAGCATTTT	CSAKDRGHQPQHF
.	many	TRBV4-3	TRBJ1-2	TGCGCCAGCAGCCAAGATCCCTTTAACTATGGCTACACCTTC	CASSQDPFNYGYTF
.	.	TRBV20-1	TRBJ2-7	TGCAGTGCTGCACTAGGATACTACGAGCAGTACTTC	CSAALGYYEQYF
.	many	TRBV19	TRBJ1-5	TGTGCCAGTAGATCCGGGACGCTCAGCAATCAGCCCCAGCATTTT	CASRSGTLSNQPQHF
.	.	TRBV30	TRBJ2-7	TGTGCCTGGAGTGGTATGGCTAGGTTCTACGAGCAGTACTTC	CAWSGMARFYEQYF
.	many	TRBV12-3/TRBV12-4	TRBJ2-2	TGTGCCAGCAGTTTAGCGCTGGGCTTCGACAGGCCTCAGGAGGGGGAGCTGTTTTTT	CASSLALGFDRPQEGELFF
TRBD2	many	TRBV20-1	TRBJ2-1	TGCAGTGCCGCCGAATTAGCGGGGGGGCCGAGTGAGCAGTTCTTC	CSAAELAGGPSEQFF
.	many	TRBV12-3/TRBV12-4	TRBJ1-1	TGTGCCAGCAGTTTACTGACTGTGGGAGCTTTCTTT	CASSLLTVGAFF
.	many	TRBV29-1	TRBJ2-1	TGCAGCGTTGAGTCCGGGACGGACTACAATGAGCAGTTCTTC	CSVESGTDYNEQFF
TRBD1	many	TRBV2	TRBJ2-7	TGTGCCAGAGGACAGGGGGGAACCTACGAGCAGTACTTC	CARGQGGTYEQYF
.	many	TRBV20-1	TRBJ2-2	TGCAGTGCTAGGCCTAGTCCACCGAACACCGGGGAGCTGTTTTTT	CSARPSPPNTGELFF